This T cell receptor (beta chain) was recovered during a study of blood T cell repertoires in COVID-19. Study as a whole: Spain, Italy and the United States supplied samples that represented acute and convalescent COVID-19.

As originally analysed: Reference gene primer amplification gave nucleated cell count estimates. The assay was immunoSEQ multiplex PCR, and TCRdb's table has in-frame clones only and misses some. D and trimming come from the DNA, and the V and J calls and clone size come from that table. The sample includes 200,000 to 250,000 clones, about 86% of them seen just once. This clone was seen more than once but under ten times. V gave up 3 bases and J gave up 7 bases, with 12 bases separating them. The CDR3 has 13 residues. Participants were aged about 18 to 100 years from approximately 25 US areas. Grouping used clinical history reported by participants in a survey and questionnaire.

This TCR was sampled from a woman between 40 and 50 years old with acute COVID-19. The chain employs TRBV12-3 or TRBV12-4 and TRBJ1-2; a possible D gene is TRBD1 (6 bases). The sample consisted of PBMCs or T cells enriched from blood (not recorded which). This CDR3 is CASSFAGAGGYTF. CDR3 DNA sequence: TGTGCCAGCAGTTTCGCGGGGGCCGGTGGCTACACCTTC.